These 24 T cell receptor beta chains came from one sample sequenced in a study of patients and donors after allogeneic stem cell transplantation. TCRdb reanalysed the RT-PCR reads using MiXCR and keeps one entry per CDR3 protein. The table lists about 160,000 distinct CDR3 sequences, approximately 25% of them singletons. Sequenced: blood, either unsorted or a sorted T cell fraction (not recorded which). These receptors all stem from a human donor who was either an allogeneic HSCT recipient or a stem cell or donor lymphocyte infusion donor (not recorded which). It is not recorded whose cells these are; they may come from a transplant donor.

The chain carries TRBV20-1 and TRBJ2-1, with unresolved D. The germline CDR1 and CDR2 sequences are DFQATT and SNEGSKA (reference sequence). The CDR3 sequence is 12 residues long. Trimming shortened V by 7 bases and J by 5 bases, and 12 bases separated the two germline ends. This CDR3 reads CSGWGGHNEQFF. In DNA, the CDR3 is TGCAGTGGGTGGGGTGGACACAATGAGCAGTTCTTC.

The chain recombines TRBV12-3 or TRBV12-4 with TRBJ2-3; TRBD1 aligns across 8 bases. The CDR3 is 14 amino acids. J was trimmed by 3 bases and V by 3 bases; bases with no gene match: 2. The CDR3 sequence: CASSFYRGTDTQYF. In DNA, the CDR3 is TGTGCCAGCAGTTTTTACAGGGGGACAGATACGCAGTATTTT.

The table lists this clonotype with a few counts. The chain combines TRBV6-5 with TRBJ2-5; D might be TRBD1 or TRBD2, each matching 5 bases. The ends were cut back, 4 bases at V and 2 bases at J, with 17 bases in the middle. This CDR3 is built from 16 residues. Germline V gene data show CDR1 as MNHEY and CDR2 as SVGAGI. As DNA, the CDR3 is TGTGCCAGCAGTTGGGGACCAGGGATCGAACAAGAGACCCAGTACTTC. Residues: CASSWGPGIEQETQYF.

This clonotype appeared a few times. This sequence joins TRBV29-1 and TRBJ2-1; D gene unclear. V dropped 6 bases and J dropped 0 bases, with 15 bases sitting between them. CDR1 is SQVTM and CDR2 is ANQGSEA in the germline V gene. The CDR3 loop spans 15 amino acids. The CDR3 DNA reads as TGCAGCGTCCTTACCTTGCGTAGCTCCTACAATGAGCAGTTCTTC. Protein: CSVLTLRSSYNEQFF.

This clonotype was counted between two and nine times. The V and J genes are TRBV14 and TRBJ1-4; D perhaps matches TRBD1 (6 bases). The germline V gene encodes CDR1 SGHDN and CDR2 FVKESK. V was pared by 6 bases and J by 3 bases, with 17 bases between. CDR3 size: 16 residues. CDR3 amino acids: CASSQLRGRANEKLFF. The CDR3 DNA follows: TGTGCCAGCAGTCAACTTCGGGGGCGGGCTAATGAAAAACTGTTTTTT.

This clonotype was seen more than once but under ten times. CDR3 in DNA: TGCGCCAGCAGCTTACTAGATGAGCAGTTCTTC. It encodes CASSLLDEQFF. The chain carries TRBV5-1 and TRBJ2-1; possible D gene TRBD2, 5 bases. Germline values: CDR1 SGHRS, CDR2 YFSETQ. Trimming took 2 bases from V and 8 from J, leaving 5 bases between them. This CDR3 comprises 11 residues. Supplemented by reference TRBV5-1 and TRBJ2-1, the full variable domain reads KAGVTQTPRYLIKTRGQQVTLSCSPISGHRSVSWYQQTPGQGLQFLFEYFSETQRNKGNFPGRFSGRQFSNSRSEMNVSTLELGDSALYLCASSLLDEQFFGPGTRLTVL.

The rearrangement joins TRBV30 to TRBJ2-1; 8 bases are a match to TRBD2. CDR1 is GTSNPN and CDR2 is SVGIG in the germline V gene (reference sequence). The CDR3 length is 15 residues. V shed 2 bases, J shed 6 bases, and the junction held 9 bases outside the gene matches. The CDR3 sequence is CAWSTIAGLGNEQFF. Written as DNA, the CDR3 is TGTGCCTGGAGTACGATAGCGGGACTTGGCAATGAGCAGTTCTTC.

This clonotype was counted a few times. The chain joins TRBV12-3 or TRBV12-4 to TRBJ1-4, with unresolved D. V was trimmed by 4 bases and J by 5 bases, leaving 11 bases between them. The CDR3 runs to 14 residues. Written as DNA, the CDR3 is TGTGCCAGCAGTTGGACGGCGAAAAATGAAAAACTGTTTTTT. Translation: CASSWTAKNEKLFF.

V gene TRBV3-1 combines with J gene TRBJ2-3; perhaps D is TRBD1 or TRBD2 (5 bases each). Trimming removed 1 base from V and 4 bases from J, with 9 bases in between. The CDR3 extends over 14 amino acids. CDR1 is LGHDT, CDR2 YNNKEL, per germline (reference sequence). The CDR3 reads CASSQVMGPDTQYF. In DNA, the CDR3 is TGTGCCAGCAGCCAAGTCATGGGACCAGATACGCAGTATTTT.

This clonotype was counted a few times. The chain links TRBV12-3 or TRBV12-4 to TRBJ1-2; D is unclear. The CDR3 is 13 residues long. V was pared by 10 bases and J by 5 bases, with 17 bases between. The CDR3 is CATRGGRIYGYTF. The CDR3 DNA is TGTGCCACCCGTGGTGGGAGGATTTATGGCTACACCTTC.

The CDR3 DNA reads TGCAGCGTCGGGACTAGCGCCGGGGAGCTGTTTTTT. Protein product: CSVGTSAGELFF. This chain links TRBV29-1 with TRBJ2-2; 10 nucleotides align to TRBD2. Germline assignment: CDR1 SQVTM and CDR2 ANQGSEA. This CDR3 is 12 amino acids long. V lost 6 bases, J lost 6 bases, and 1 base stayed unmatched.

The chain is built from TRBV6-2 or TRBV6-3 and TRBJ2-7, with D perhaps TRBD2 (6 bases). Germline lookup yields CDR1 MNHEY and CDR2 SVGEGT. This CDR3 comprises 15 residues. Trimming cost V 0 bases and J 3 bases, with 12 bases left between them. The CDR3 sequence: CASSYSWDSHYEQYF. The CDR3 DNA reads as TGTGCCAGCAGTTACTCATGGGACTCACACTACGAGCAGTACTTC.

The gene calls are TRBV7-8 and TRBJ1-1, with 10 bases that match TRBD1. This CDR3 is 19 amino acids long. V lost 5 bases, J lost 4 bases, and 19 bases stayed unmatched. Per the germline V gene, CDR1 is SGHVS and CDR2 is FQNEAQ. The CDR3 coding sequence is TGTGCCAGCAGCGCTCGGACCGGGACAGGGGTGTTAAATTTCACTGAAGCTTTCTTT. Amino acids: CASSARTGTGVLNFTEAFF.

This clonotype appeared a few times. This chain links TRBV12-3 or TRBV12-4 with TRBJ2-1, with 7 bases fitting TRBD2. The V gene end was trimmed by 3 bases and the J gene end by 4 bases; junction bases not matched to a gene: 6. The CDR3 has 15 amino acids. The CDR3 loop is CASSFPSGVYNEQFF. CDR3 coding DNA: TGTGCCAGCAGTTTCCCCAGCGGGGTTTACAATGAGCAGTTCTTC.

This chain links TRBV9 with TRBJ2-7, with D tentatively TRBD1 or TRBD2 (5 bases each). The CDR3 runs to 14 residues. Germline V gene sequence: CDR1 SGDLS, CDR2 YYNGEE. Deletions cut 1 base from V and 0 bases from J, with 8 bases between. In DNA form, the CDR3 reads TGTGCCAGCAGCGTATCGGGGCGCTCCTACGAGCAGTACTTC. Translated: CASSVSGRSYEQYF.

This clonotype showed up just once. V usage is TRBV20-1 and J usage is TRBJ1-2; maybe TRBD1 (6 bases). Germline loops: CDR1 DFQATT, CDR2 SNEGSKA (reference sequence). V dropped 0 bases and J dropped 8 bases, with 16 bases sitting between them. The length of the CDR3 is 14 residues. In nucleotides, the CDR3 is TGCAGTGCTAGAGATTTTGGGGGGGCGCAGGGCTACACCTTC. Protein: CSARDFGGAQGYTF.

J is TRBJ1-5 and V is TRBV7-9; no reliable D call. The CDR3 is made up of 12 amino acids. From germline, CDR1 is SEHNR and CDR2 FQNEAQ (reference sequence). The V and J ends lost 3 bases and 9 bases respectively, with 9 bases between them. DNA for the CDR3: TGTGCCAGCAGCTTGACTGATCTGCCCCAGCATTTT. Protein product: CASSLTDLPQHF. Drawing the rest from reference TRBV7-9 and TRBJ1-5, the complete variable domain is DTGVSQNPRHKITKRGQNVTFRCDPISEHNRLYWYRQTLGQGPEFLTYFQNEAQLEKSRLLSDRFSAERPKGSFSTLEIQRTEQGDSAMYLCASSLTDLPQHFGDGTRLSIL.

This clonotype appeared a few times. This chain joins TRBV10-3 and TRBJ1-1; TRBD1 aligns across 10 bases. The V segment lost 2 bases and the J segment 4 bases; nucleotides outside the gene matches: 10. The CDR3 runs 17 residues. Germline V gene sequence: CDR1 ENHRY, CDR2 SYGVKD. The CDR3 is CAISEPKTGQGSTEAFF. In nucleotides, the CDR3 is TGTGCCATCAGTGAGCCCAAGACGGGACAGGGGAGCACTGAAGCTTTCTTT.

This clonotype was recorded many times. This chain connects TRBV9 to TRBJ1-2; perhaps TRBD1 as D (6 bases). Germline values: CDR1 SGDLS, CDR2 YYNGEE. CDR3 length: 12 amino acids. V was shortened by 2 bases and J by 14 bases, with 16 bases between the two germline ends. CDR3 protein: CASSVVEQGITF. CDR3 DNA sequence: TGTGCCAGCAGCGTCGTGGAACAGGGTATTACCTTC.

V usage is TRBV20-1 and J usage is TRBJ2-1; D is possibly TRBD2 (7 bases). Deletions cut 4 bases from V and 6 bases from J, with 19 bases between. The CDR3 totals 15 residues. Germline V gives CDR1 DFQATT, CDR2 SNEGSKA (reference sequence). The CDR3 loop reads CSATMGAGAANEQFF. Written as DNA, the CDR3 is TGCAGTGCTACCATGGGGGCGGGGGCCGCCAATGAGCAGTTCTTC.

A few counts support this clonotype. The chain has TRBV12-3 or TRBV12-4 and TRBJ2-3, with 7 positions matching TRBD1. The CDR3 spans 15 residues. The V and J ends lost 7 bases and 1 base, in that order; junction bases with no gene match: 8. In nucleotides, the CDR3 is TGTGCCAGCACATTTGCAGGGGGTGGCACAGATACGCAGTATTTT. Its protein is CASTFAGGGTDTQYF.

This clonotype appeared once. It is likely a read error, because the conserved phenylalanine at the end of the CDR3 is missing. V gene TRBV29-1 combines with J gene TRBJ2-3, with D perhaps matching TRBD2 (5 bases). Per the germline V gene, CDR1 is SQVTM and CDR2 is ANQGSEA. This CDR3 spans 15 amino acids. The V gene lost 8 bases and the J gene lost 0 bases, with 18 bases spanning the gap. As DNA, the CDR3 is TGCAGCTTGATGTGGGAGAGTACTAGCACAGATACGCAGTATTTG. Its translation is CSLMWESTSTDTQYL.

The chain links TRBV12-5 to TRBJ1-1, with unresolved D. The CDR3 is 14 residues long. Germline values: CDR1 LGHNT, CDR2 FRNRAP. Trimming pared 0 bases from V and 1 base from J, leaving 6 bases between. CDR3 in amino acids: CASGLVDWNTEAFF. The DNA for the CDR3 is TGTGCTAGTGGTTTGGTAGATTGGAACACTGAAGCTTTCTTT.

V gene TRBV7-9 combines with J gene TRBJ1-5; no clear D. Trimming removed 1 base at V and 1 base at J, with 14 bases between. CDR1 SEHNR and CDR2 FQNEAQ come from the germline V gene (reference sequence). The CDR3 contains 17 residues. In DNA, the CDR3 is TGTGCCAGCAGCTTAGAGGAAGGGCTAGGAAGCAATCAGCCCCAGCATTTT. It codes for CASSLEEGLGSNQPQHF. The whole variable domain, remainder taken from reference TRBV7-9 and TRBJ1-5, is DTGVSQNPRHKITKRGQNVTFRCDPISEHNRLYWYRQTLGQGPEFLTYFQNEAQLEKSRLLSDRFSAERPKGSFSTLEIQRTEQGDSAMYLCASSLEEGLGSNQPQHFGDGTRLSIL.